Below are 5 T cell receptor beta chains sequenced from a single sample in a study of regulatory T cells in long-lasting Graves disease. The sample's time point: newly diagnosed GD, antithyroid drugs for less than 3 months. TCR sequences were obtained from RNA taken from PBMCs. CDR3-region Arm-PCR and iRepertoire HTBI primers produced the TCR beta libraries. TCRdb processed the multiplex PCR reads anew with MiXCR; each CDR3 protein has one entry. The sample shows 300,000 to 400,000 distinct CDR3 sequences, 15% to 20% of them seen only once. The sample here was peripheral blood mononuclear cells (PBMCs), taken at new diagnosis, from a patient treated with antithyroid drugs. The receptors stem from a female donor with Graves disease.

This clonotype was seen a handful of times. V usage is TRBV5-5 and J usage is TRBJ1-4; D unresolved. Deletions cut 2 bases from V and 7 bases from J, with 12 bases between. The germline CDR1 and CDR2 sequences are SGHKS and YYEKEE (reference sequence). The CDR3 sequence is 14 residues long. The chain's CDR3 is CASSLRVLGEKLFF. CDR3 nucleotide sequence: TGTGCCAGCAGCTTACGGGTGTTAGGTGAAAAACTGTTTTTT.

This clonotype was found many times. V and J are TRBV5-1 and TRBJ1-4; D is unresolved. Germline lookup yields CDR1 SGHRS and CDR2 YFSETQ. The CDR3 length is 14 residues. V lost 4 bases and J lost 0, with 7 bases in between. CDR3 loop: CASSPATTNEKLFF. For the CDR3, the DNA is TGCGCCAGCAGCCCAGCGACAACTAATGAAAAACTGTTTTTT.

This clonotype was recorded many times. The chain employs TRBV6-1 and TRBJ2-2, with 9 positions matching TRBD2. The CDR3 sequence is 17 residues long. Unmatched junction bases numbered 10, after V lost 7 bases and J lost 1 base. Germline V gene lookup returns CDR1 MNHNS and CDR2 SASEGT. CDR3 sequence reads: CASTTRLAGLNTGELFF. The DNA for the CDR3 is TGTGCCAGCACCACTAGGCTAGCGGGGTTGAACACCGGGGAGCTGTTTTTT.

This clonotype has at least ten counts. V and J are TRBV27 and TRBJ2-2, with TRBD1 matching 11 bases. The V segment lost 4 bases and the J segment 4 bases; nucleotides outside the gene matches: 2. This CDR3 is 15 amino acids long. Germline V lookup: CDR1 MNHEY, CDR2 SMNVEV (reference sequence). The CDR3 spells CASSWTGGLTGELFF. The CDR3 nucleotides are TGTGCCAGCAGTTGGACAGGGGGCCTCACCGGGGAGCTGTTTTTT.

This clonotype occurred many times. The gene calls are TRBV5-1 and TRBJ2-1; D not resolved. Germline CDR1 reads SGHRS; CDR2 reads YFSETQ. V lost 4 bases, J lost 5 bases, and 19 bases lay in between. The CDR3 contains 16 residues. CDR3 DNA sequence: TGCGCCAGCAGCACTTGGACGCAGCCCGCTGACAATGAGCAGTTCTTC. This translates into CASSTWTQPADNEQFF.